This T cell receptor (beta chain) was captured by sequencing in a study of blood T cell repertoires in COVID-19. Assay: immunoSEQ multiplex PCR; the TCRdb copy retains only in-frame clones and omits some. The table records a few hundred thousand clones, roughly 90% of them present only once. The TCR sequence derives from a woman aged 25-40 years with COVID-19, enrolled during active disease. The sequenced sample was peripheral blood.

CDR3 protein: CASSPITENTGELFF. The CDR3 DNA reads as TGTGCCAGCTCACCTATTACAGAGAACACCGGGGAGCTGTTTTTT. The rearrangement links TRBV18 to TRBJ2-2; D unclear. Trimming left V 3 bases short and J 1 base short, with 9 bases between. This CDR3 is built from 15 residues. Germline V gene data show CDR1 as KGHSH and CDR2 as LQKENI.